This T cell receptor (beta chain) emerged from a study of blood T cell repertoires in COVID-19. With 2 bases clipped from V and 8 bases from J, the junction kept 9 bases outside the gene matches. The CDR3 totals 14 residues. CDR1 and CDR2 from the germline V gene are SGHAT and FQNNGV. TCRdb's copy holds only in-frame clones and misses some; the assay was immunoSEQ multiplex PCR. Among fewer than 350,000 clones listed, around nine tenths were seen once. Sequenced material: PBMCs or T cells enriched from blood (not recorded which). This receptor was identified in a woman aged 25 to 39 who had been exposed to COVID-19. The chain links TRBV11-2 to TRBJ2-7; TRBD1 agrees at 7 bases. CDR3 in amino acids: CASSLYRGSGKQYF. CDR3 nucleotide sequence: TGTGCCAGCAGCTTATACAGGGGTAGTGGGAAGCAGTACTTC.